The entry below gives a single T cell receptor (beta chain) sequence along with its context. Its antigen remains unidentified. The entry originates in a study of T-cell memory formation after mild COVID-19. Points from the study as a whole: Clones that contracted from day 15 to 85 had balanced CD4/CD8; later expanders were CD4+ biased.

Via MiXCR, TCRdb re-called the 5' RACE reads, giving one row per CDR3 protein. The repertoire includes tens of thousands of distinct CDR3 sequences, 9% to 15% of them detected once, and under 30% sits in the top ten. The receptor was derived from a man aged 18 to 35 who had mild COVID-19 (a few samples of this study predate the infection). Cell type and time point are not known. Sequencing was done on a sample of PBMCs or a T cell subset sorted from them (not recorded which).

CDR3 region: CASWGLGTSPLHF. CDR3 DNA: TGTGCCAGCTGGGGCTTAGGGACTTCACCCCTCCACTTT. The rearrangement uses TRBV19 and TRBJ1-6; possibly TRBD1 for D (5 bases). Trimming removed 9 bases at V and 9 bases at J, with 15 bases between. This CDR3 spans 13 amino acids. Germline V gene data show CDR1 as LNHDA and CDR2 as SQIVND (reference sequence).